Below, one T cell receptor beta chain is given with its context. The record originates from a study of CD8 T cells in Susac syndrome. An amount of RNA that ranged from roughly 0.5 to 1 ug was reverse transcribed with random hexamers. One entry per CDR3 protein results from TCRdb running MiXCR on the immunoSEQ multiplex PCR reads. The sample carries around 230,000 distinct CDR3 sequences, 90% to 96% recorded once. CDR3 length equals 15 residues. Germline CDR1 LNHDA, CDR2 SQIVND (reference sequence). The V end lost 4 bases, the J end lost 0 bases, and 7 bases lay between the germline ends. The sequencing sample was made of CD4+ T cells from PBMCs. The gene calls are TRBV19 and TRBJ2-6, with D maybe TRBD2 (5 bases). The receptor's source is a human donor with Susac syndrome. In DNA, the CDR3 is TGTGCCAGTAGTACGGGGAGCTCTGGGGCCAACGTCCTGACTTTC. This translates into CASSTGSSGANVLTF.